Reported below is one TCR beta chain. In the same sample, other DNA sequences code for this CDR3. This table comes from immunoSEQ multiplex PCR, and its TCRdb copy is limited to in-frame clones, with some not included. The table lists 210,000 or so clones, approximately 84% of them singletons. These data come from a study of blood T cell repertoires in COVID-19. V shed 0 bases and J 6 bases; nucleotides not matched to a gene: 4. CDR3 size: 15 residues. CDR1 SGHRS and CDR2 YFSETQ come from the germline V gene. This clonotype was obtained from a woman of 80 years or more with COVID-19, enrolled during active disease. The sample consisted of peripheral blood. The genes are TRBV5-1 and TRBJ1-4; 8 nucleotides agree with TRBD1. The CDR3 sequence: CASSLGTGRDEKLFF. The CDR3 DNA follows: TGCGCCAGCAGCTTGGGGACAGGGCGGGATGAAAAACTGTTTTTT.